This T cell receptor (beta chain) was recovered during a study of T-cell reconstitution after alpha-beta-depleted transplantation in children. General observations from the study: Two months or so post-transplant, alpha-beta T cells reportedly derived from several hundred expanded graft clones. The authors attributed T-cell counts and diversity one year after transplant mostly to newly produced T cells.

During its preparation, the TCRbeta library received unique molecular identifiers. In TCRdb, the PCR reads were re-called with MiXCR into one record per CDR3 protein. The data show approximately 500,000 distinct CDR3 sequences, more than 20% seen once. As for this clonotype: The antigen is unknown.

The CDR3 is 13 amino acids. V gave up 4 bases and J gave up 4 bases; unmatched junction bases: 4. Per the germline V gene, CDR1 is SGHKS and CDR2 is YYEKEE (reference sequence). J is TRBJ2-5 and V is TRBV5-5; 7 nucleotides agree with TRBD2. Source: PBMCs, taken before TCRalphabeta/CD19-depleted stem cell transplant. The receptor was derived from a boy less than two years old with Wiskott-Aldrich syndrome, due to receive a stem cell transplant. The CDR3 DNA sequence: TGTGCCAGCAGCGGATGGGGGGGAGAGACCCAGTACTTC. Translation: CASSGWGGETQYF. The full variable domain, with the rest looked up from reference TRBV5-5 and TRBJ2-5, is DAGVTQSPTHLIKTRGQQVTLRCSPISGHKSVSWYQQVLGQGPQFIFQYYEKEERGRGNFPDRFSARQFPNYSSELNVNALLLGDSALYLCASSGWGGETQYFGPGTRLLVL.